Described below is a single T cell receptor (beta chain) sequence and its context. Its antigen is unknown. Time point reported: sample taken at primary tumor resection. Unsorted samples of tumor, nontumor lung or frozen PBMC had their whole RNA sequenced. These data are taken from a study of spatial heterogeneity in lung cancer. Findings and limits, study-wide: Expanded alpha and beta TCR counts within tumors tracked tumor mutation counts.

CDR1 and CDR2 from the germline V gene are MNHEY and SMNVEV (reference sequence). The CDR3 has 15 residues. Trimming left V 1 base short and J 4 bases short, with 13 bases between. MiXCR, run by TCRdb on the 5' RACE reads, gives a single entry per CDR3 protein. The sample lists 17,000 or so distinct CDR3 sequences, about 6.3% occurring once. This sample comprised lung tumor tissue, obtained at surgery. This rearrangement joins TRBV27 to TRBJ1-2, with D possibly being TRBD1 (6 bases). This receptor was identified in a female donor with early-stage non-small cell lung cancer. The CDR3 region has the DNA TGTGCCAGCAGTTTATGGGGGGCGCACGGCTATGGCTACACCTTC. Translated: CASSLWGAHGYGYTF.